This T cell receptor (beta chain) came from a study of shared clonotypes between healthy human individuals. General study results and limits: Estimated richness values were generally larger in naive subsets than in memory subsets.

As concerns this clone: The target antigen is unknown.

Measured with immunoSEQ multiplex PCR; TCRdb has only the in-frame clones, and not every one. The sample carries approximately 500,000 clones, less than 96% recorded once. CDR3 size: 14 residues. V was pared by 1 base and J by 2 bases, with 6 bases between. The germline V gene has CDR1 SGHAT and CDR2 FQDESV (reference sequence). The specimen sequenced was naive CD4+ T cells sorted from blood. Subset of the sample: CD45RA+ positively selected. V and J are TRBV11-1 and TRBJ2-4; D may be TRBD2 (5 bases). This sequence originates from a woman in her twenties or thirties in good health. For the CDR3, the DNA is TGTGCCAGCAGCTTAGGGACTTCCAAAAACATTCAGTACTTC. This gives the protein CASSLGTSKNIQYF.